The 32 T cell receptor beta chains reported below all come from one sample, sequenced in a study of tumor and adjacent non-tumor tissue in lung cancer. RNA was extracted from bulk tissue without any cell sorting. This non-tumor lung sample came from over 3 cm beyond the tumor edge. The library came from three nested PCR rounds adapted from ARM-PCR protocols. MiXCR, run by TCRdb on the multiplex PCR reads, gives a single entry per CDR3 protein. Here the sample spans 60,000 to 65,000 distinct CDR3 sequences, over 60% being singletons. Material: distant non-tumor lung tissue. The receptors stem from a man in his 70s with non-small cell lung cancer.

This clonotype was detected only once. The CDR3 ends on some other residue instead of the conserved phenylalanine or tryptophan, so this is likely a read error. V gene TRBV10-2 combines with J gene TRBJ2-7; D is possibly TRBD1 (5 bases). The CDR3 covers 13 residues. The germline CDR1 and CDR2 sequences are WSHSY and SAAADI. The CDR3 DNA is TGCGCCAGGAGTGAAGGGGAAGCTTGGGAGCAGTACCTC. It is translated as CARSEGEAWEQYL.

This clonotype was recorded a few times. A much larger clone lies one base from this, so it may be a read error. In nucleotides, the CDR3 is TGCAGCGCCCGCCGGGACAGAAACACTGAAGCTTCCTTT. Residues: CSARRDRNTEASF. J is TRBJ1-1 and V is TRBV29-1, with TRBD1 matching over 7 bases. Per the germline V gene, CDR1 is SQVTM and CDR2 is ANQGSEA. The CDR3 contains 13 residues. Drawing the rest from reference TRBV29-1 and TRBJ1-1, the complete variable domain is SAVISQKPSRDICQRGTSLTIQCQVDSQVTMMFWYRQQPGQSLTLIATANQGSEATYESGFVIDKFPISRPNLTFSTLTVSNMSPEDSSIYLCSARRDRNTEASFGQGTRLTVV.

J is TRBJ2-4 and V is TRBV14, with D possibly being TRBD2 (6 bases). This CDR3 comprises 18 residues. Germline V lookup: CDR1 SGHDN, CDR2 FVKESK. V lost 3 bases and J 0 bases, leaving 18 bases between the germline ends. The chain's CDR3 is CASSQYGGPPLAKNIQYF. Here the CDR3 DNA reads TGTGCCAGCAGCCAGTACGGGGGACCACCCTTAGCCAAAAACATTCAGTACTTC.

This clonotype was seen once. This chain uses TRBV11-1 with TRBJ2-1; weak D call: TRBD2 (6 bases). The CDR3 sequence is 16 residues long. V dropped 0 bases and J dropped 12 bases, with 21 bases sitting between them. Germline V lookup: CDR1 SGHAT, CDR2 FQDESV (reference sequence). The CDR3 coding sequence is TGTGCCAGCAGCTTAGCGCGACTAGTGGACTCTTACGTGCAGTTCTTC. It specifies CASSLARLVDSYVQFF.

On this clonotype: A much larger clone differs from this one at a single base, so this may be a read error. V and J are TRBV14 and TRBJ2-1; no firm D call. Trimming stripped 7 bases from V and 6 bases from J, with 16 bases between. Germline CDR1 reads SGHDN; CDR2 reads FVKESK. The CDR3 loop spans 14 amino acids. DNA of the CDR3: TGTGCCAGCACCCAGTATAAGGGTAGCAATGAGCAGTTCTTC. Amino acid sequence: CASTQYKGSNEQFF.

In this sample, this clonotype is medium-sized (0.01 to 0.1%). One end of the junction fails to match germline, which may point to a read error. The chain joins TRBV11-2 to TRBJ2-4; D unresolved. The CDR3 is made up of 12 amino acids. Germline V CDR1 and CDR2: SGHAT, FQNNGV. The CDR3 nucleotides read TGTGCCAGCAGCTCCTTTGGGTATGAGAGTTTATTC. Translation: CASSSFGYESLF.

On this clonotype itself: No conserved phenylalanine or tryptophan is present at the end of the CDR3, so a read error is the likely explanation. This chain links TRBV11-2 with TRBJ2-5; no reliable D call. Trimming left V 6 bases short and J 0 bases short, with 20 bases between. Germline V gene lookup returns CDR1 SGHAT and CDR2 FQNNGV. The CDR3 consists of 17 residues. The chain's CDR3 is CASRPYPWTAYQETQYL. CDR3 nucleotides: TGTGCCAGCAGACCCTACCCCTGGACCGCGTACCAAGAGACCCAGTACTTA.

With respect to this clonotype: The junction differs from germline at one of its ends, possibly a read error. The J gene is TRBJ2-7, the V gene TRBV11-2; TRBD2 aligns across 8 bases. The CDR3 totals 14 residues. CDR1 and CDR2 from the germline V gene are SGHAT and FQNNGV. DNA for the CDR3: TGTGTCAGCAACCTCCGGGGGGGAAGTTACGAGCAGTACTTC. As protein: CVSNLRGGSYEQYF.

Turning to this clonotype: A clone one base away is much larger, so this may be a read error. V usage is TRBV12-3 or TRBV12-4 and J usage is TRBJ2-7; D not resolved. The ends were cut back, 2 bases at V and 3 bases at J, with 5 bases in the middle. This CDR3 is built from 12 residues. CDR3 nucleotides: TGTGCCAGCAGTTTACGATACTACGAGCAGTACTTC. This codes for CASSLRYYEQYF.

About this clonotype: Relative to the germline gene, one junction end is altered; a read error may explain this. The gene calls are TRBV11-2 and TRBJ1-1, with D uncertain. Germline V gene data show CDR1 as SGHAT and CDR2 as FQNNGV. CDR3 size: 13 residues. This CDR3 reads CARTESSNTGAFF. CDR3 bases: TGTGCCAGGACCGAATCCTCGAACACTGGAGCTTTCTTT. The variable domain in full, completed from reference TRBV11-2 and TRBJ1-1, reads EAGVAQSPRYKIIEKRQSVAFWCNPISGHATLYWYQQILGQGPKLLIQFQNNGVVDDSQLPKDRFSAERLKGVDSTLKIQPAKLEDSAVYLCARTESSNTGAFFGQGTRLTVV.

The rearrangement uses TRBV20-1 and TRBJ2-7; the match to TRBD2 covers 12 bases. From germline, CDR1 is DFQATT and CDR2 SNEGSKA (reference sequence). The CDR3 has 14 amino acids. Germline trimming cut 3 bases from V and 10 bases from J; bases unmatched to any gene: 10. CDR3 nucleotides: TGCAGTGCTAGCGACGGGCTAGCGGGAGGGCAACAGTACTTC. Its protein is CSASDGLAGGQQYF.

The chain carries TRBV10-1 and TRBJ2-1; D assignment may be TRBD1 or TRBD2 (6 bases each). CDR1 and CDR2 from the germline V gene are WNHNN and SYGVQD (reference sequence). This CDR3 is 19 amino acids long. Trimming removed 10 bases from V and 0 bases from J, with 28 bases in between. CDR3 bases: TGCGCCATAGGGGGGAGCAGGGCTTACCATAGTAGCTCCTACAATGAGCAGTTCTTC. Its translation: CAIGGSRAYHSSSYNEQFF.

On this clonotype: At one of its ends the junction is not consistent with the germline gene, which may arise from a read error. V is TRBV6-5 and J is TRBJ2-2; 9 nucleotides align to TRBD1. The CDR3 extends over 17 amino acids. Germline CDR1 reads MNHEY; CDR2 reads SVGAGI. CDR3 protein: CASRFSGTGINAGELFF. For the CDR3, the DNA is TGTGCCAGCAGATTTTCCGGGACAGGGATAAACGCCGGGGAGTTGTTTTTT.

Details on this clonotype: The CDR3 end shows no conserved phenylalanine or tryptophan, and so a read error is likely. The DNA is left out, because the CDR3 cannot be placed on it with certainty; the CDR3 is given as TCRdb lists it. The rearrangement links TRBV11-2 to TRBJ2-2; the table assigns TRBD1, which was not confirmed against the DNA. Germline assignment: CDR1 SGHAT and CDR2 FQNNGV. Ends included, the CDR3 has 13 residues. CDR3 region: CASSPQGNGELFY.

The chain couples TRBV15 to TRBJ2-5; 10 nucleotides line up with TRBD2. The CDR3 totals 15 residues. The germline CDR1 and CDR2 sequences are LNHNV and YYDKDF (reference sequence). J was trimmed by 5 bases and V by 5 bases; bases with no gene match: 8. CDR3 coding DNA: TGTGCCACCAGCGGAGCTAGCGGGAGAATCGAGACCCAGTACTTC. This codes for CATSGASGRIETQYF. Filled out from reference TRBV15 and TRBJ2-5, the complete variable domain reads DAMVIQNPRYQVTQFGKPVTLSCSQTLNHNVMYWYQQKSSQAPKLLFHYYDKDFNNEADTPDNFQSRRPNTSFCFLDIRSPGLGDTAMYLCATSGASGRIETQYFGPGTRLLVL.

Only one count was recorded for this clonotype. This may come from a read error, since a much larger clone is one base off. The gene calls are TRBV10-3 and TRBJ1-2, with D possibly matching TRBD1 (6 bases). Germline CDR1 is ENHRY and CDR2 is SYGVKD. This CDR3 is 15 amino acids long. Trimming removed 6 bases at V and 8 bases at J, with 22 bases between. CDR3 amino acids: CAISKGQRIDGGYTF. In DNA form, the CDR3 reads TGTGCCATCAGCAAAGGACAGAGGATTGATGGCGGCTACACCTTC.

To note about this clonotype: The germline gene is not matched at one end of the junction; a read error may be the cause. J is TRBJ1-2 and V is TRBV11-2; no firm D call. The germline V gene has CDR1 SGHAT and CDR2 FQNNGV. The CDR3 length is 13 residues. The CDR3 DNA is TGTGCCAGCAGCTTAGCTGGGTGGTATAGCTATACCTTC. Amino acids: CASSLAGWYSYTF.

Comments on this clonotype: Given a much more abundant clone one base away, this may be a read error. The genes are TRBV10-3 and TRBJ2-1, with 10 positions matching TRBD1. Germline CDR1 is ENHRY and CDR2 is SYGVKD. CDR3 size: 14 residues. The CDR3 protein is CVISAGTGDNEQFF. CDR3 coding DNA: TGTGTCATCAGTGCCGGGACAGGGGACAATGAGCAGTTCTTC.

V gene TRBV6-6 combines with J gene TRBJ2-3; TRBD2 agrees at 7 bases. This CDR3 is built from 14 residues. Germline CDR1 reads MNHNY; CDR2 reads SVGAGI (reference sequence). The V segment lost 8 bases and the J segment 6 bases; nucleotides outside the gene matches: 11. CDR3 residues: CASGRGSTADTQYF. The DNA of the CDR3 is TGTGCCAGCGGACGCGGGAGCACGGCGGATACGCAGTATTTT.

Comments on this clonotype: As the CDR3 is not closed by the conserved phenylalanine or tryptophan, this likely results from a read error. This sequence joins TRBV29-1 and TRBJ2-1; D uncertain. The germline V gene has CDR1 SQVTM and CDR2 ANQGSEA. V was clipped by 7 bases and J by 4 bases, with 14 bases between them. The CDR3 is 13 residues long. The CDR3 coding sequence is TGCAGCGCGGACCCCGGTGGGTACAATGAGCAGTTCTCC. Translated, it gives CSADPGGYNEQFS.

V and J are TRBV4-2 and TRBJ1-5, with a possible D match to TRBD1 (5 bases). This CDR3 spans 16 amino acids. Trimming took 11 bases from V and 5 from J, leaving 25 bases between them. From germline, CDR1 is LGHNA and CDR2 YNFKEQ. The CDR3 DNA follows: TGTGCCTGCAACCAAGTTGTAGGGGCGATTGATCAGCCCCAGCATTTT. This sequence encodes CACNQVVGAIDQPQHF.

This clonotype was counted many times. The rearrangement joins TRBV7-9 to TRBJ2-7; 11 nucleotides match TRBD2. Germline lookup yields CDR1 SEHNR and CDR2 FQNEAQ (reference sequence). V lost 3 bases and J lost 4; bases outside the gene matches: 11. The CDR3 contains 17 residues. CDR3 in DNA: TGTGCCAGCAGCTTCCCGACTAGCGGGGAGATTAATTACGAGCAGTACTTC. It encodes CASSFPTSGEINYEQYF. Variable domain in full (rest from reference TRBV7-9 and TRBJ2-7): DTGVSQNPRHKITKRGQNVTFRCDPISEHNRLYWYRQTLGQGPEFLTYFQNEAQLEKSRLLSDRFSAERPKGSFSTLEIQRTEQGDSAMYLCASSFPTSGEINYEQYFGPGTRLTVT.

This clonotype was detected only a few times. CDR3 nucleotides: TGTGCCAGCAGTGAACTAGTGGGGGTTAATGAGCAGTTCTTC. Translating it yields CASSELVGVNEQFF. This sequence joins TRBV5-6 and TRBJ2-1; tentatively, D is TRBD1 or TRBD2 (5 bases each). The CDR3 spans 14 residues. V was pared by 5 bases and J by 7 bases, with 16 bases between. Germline-derived CDR1 and CDR2 are SGHDT and YYEEEE.

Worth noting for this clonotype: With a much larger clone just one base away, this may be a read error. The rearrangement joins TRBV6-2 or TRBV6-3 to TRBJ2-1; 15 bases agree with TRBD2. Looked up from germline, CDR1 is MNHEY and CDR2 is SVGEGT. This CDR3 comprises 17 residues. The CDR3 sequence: CVSSYAWTSGGANEQFF. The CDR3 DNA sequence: TGTGTCAGCAGTTACGCCTGGACTAGCGGGGGGGCCAATGAGCAGTTCTTC.

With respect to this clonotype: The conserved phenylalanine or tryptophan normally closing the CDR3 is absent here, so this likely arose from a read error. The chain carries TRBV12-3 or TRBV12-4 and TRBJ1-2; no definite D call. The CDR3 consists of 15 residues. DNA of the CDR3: TGTGCCAGCAGTTTGCCCACCATCTTTAACTATGGTTACACCTTG. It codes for CASSLPTIFNYGYTL.

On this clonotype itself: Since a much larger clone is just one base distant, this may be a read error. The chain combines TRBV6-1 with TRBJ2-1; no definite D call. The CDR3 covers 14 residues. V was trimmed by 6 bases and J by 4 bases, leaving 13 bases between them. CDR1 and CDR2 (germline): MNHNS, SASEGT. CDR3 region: CASRKPDGYNEQFF. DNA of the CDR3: TGTGCCAGCAGGAAGCCCGACGGATACAATGAGCAGTTCTTC.

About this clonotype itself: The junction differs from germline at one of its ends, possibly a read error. In nucleotides, the CDR3 is TGTGCCAGCAGCCCCAGCGGGGGGAACATCGGGGAGCTGTTTTTT. Protein: CASSPSGGNIGELFF. The chain employs TRBV7-9 and TRBJ2-2; 9 bases map to TRBD2. The CDR3 contains 15 residues. The germline CDR1 and CDR2 sequences are SEHNR and FQNEAQ (reference sequence). Based on the CDR3 plus reference TRBV7-9 and TRBJ2-2, the full variable domain is DTGVSQNPRHKITKRGQNVTFRCDPISEHNRLYWYRQTLGQGPEFLTYFQNEAQLEKSRLLSDRFSAERPKGSFSTLEIQRTEQGDSAMYLCASSPSGGNIGELFFGEGSRLTVL.

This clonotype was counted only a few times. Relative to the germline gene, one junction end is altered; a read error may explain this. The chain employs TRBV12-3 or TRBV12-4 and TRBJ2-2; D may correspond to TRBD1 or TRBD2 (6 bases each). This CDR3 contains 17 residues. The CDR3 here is CASSFWTGASNTRELFF. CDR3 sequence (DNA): TGTGCCAGCAGCTTTTGGACGGGGGCTTCGAACACCAGGGAGCTGTTTTTT.

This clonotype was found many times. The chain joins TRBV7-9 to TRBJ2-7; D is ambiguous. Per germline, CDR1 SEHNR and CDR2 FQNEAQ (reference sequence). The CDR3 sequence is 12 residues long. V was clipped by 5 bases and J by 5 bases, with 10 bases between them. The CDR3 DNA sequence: TGTGCCAGCAGCGCCCGACAACACGAGCAGTACTTC. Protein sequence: CASSARQHEQYF.

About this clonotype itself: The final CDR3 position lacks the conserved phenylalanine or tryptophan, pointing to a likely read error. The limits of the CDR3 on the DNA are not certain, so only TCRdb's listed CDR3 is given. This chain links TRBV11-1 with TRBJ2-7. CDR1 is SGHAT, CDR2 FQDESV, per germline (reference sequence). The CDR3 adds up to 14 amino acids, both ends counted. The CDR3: CASSSLPTSYKHYL.

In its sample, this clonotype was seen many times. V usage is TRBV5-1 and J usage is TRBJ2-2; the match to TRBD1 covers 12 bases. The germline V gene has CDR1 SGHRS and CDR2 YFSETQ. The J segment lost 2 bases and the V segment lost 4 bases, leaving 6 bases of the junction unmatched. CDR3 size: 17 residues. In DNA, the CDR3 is TGCGCCAGCAGCAGAGGGACAGGGGGCACCAACACCGGGGAGCTGTTTTTT. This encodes CASSRGTGGTNTGELFF.

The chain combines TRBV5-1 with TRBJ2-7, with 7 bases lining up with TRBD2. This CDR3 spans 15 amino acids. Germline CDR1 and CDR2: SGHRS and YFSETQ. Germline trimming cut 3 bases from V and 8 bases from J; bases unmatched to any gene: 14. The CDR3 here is CASSSGGSPFQQQYF. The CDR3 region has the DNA TGCGCCAGCAGCTCCGGGGGGTCCCCTTTCCAACAGCAGTACTTC. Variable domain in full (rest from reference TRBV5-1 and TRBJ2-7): KAGVTQTPRYLIKTRGQQVTLSCSPISGHRSVSWYQQTPGQGLQFLFEYFSETQRNKGNFPGRFSGRQFSNSRSEMNVSTLELGDSALYLCASSSGGSPFQQQYFGPGTRLTVT.